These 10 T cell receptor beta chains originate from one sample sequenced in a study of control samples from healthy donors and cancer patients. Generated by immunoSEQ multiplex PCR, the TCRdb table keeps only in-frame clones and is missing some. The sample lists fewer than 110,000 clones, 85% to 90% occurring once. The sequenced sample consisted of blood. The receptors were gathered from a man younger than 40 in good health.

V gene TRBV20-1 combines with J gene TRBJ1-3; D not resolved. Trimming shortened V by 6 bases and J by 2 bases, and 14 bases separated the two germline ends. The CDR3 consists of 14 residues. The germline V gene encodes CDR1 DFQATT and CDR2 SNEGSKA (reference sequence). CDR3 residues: CSASPQTAGNTIYF. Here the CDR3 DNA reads TGCAGTGCCAGTCCTCAAACAGCTGGAAACACCATATATTTT.

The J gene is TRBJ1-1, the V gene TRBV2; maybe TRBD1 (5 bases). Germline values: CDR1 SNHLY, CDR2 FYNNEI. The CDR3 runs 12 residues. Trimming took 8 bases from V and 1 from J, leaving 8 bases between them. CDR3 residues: CASVGPNTEAFF. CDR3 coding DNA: TGTGCCAGCGTGGGGCCGAACACTGAAGCTTTCTTT.

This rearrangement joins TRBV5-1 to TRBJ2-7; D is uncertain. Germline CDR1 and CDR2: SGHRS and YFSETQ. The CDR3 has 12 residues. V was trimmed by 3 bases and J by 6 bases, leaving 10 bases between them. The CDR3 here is CASSSPTTEQYF. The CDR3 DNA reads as TGCGCCAGCAGCTCCCCTACAACCGAGCAGTACTTC.

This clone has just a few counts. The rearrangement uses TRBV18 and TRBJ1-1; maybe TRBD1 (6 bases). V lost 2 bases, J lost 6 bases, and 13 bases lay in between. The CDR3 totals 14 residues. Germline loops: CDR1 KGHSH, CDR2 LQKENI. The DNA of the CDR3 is TGTGCCAGCTCACCATACGGGACAACCGCTGAAGCTTTCTTT. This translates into CASSPYGTTAEAFF.

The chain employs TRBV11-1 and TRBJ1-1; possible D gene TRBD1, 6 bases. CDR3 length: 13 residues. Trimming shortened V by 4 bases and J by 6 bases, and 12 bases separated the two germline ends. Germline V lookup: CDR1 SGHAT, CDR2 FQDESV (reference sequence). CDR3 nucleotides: TGTGCCAGCAGCTCCGTGGGGGCCCCTGAAGCTTTCTTT. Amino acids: CASSSVGAPEAFF.

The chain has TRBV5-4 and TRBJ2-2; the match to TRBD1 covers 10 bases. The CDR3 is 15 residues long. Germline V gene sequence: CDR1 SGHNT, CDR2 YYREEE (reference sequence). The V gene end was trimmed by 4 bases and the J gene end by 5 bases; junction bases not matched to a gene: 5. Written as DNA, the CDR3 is TGTGCCAGCAGCCGACAGGGGGCGGGGACCGGGGAGCTGTTTTTT. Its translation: CASSRQGAGTGELFF.

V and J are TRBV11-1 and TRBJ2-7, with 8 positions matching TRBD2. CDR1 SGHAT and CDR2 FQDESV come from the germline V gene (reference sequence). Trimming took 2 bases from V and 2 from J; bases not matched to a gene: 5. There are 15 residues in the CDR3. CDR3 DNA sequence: TGTGCCAGCAGCTTAATCGGGAGGGCCACCTACGAGCAGTACTTC. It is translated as CASSLIGRATYEQYF.

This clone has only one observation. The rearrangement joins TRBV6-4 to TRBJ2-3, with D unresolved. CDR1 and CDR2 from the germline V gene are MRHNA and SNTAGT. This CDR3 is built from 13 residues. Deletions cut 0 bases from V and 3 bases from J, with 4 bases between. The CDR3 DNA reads TGTGCCAGCAGTGACTCAGCGACAGATACGCAGTATTTT. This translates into CASSDSATDTQYF.

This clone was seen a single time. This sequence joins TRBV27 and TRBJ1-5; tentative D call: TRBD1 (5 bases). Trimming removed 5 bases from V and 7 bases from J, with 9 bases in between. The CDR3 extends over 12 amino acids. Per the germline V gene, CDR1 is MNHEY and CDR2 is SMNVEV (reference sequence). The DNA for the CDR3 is TGTGCCAGCAGTAGGGGTTTGCAGCCCCAGCATTTT. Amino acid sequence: CASSRGLQPQHF.

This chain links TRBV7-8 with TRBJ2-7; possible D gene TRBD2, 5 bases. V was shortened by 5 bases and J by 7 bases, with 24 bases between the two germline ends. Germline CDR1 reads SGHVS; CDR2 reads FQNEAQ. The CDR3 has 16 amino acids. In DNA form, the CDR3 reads TGTGCCAGCAGCCCGAGGGTTGAGGGCGTCTTGGGGGAGCAGTACGTC. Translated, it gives CASSPRVEGVLGEQYV.